This TCR beta chain was captured by sequencing in a study of T cells in Graves' hyperthyroidism and ophthalmopathy (dated by TCRdb to the late 2010s). In terms of the full investigation: Peripheral blood samples were taken at initial diagnosis, before any treatment was given. Thyroid tissue and blood T-cell repertoires from several Graves' hyperthyroidism patients were also compared in the study. After sampling, hyperthyroidism patients received methimazole starting at 30 mg daily, and ophthalmopathy patients received high-dose intravenous methylprednisolone. The roughly 100 discovery patients were randomly divided into training and test sets at a 7:3 ratio. TCR V-J signatures able to tell the groups apart were searched for in a discovery cohort of more than 90 patients, of whom around 42 had Graves' ophthalmopathy and 55 to 65 had stable Graves' hyperthyroidism. According to the paper, TCR Vbeta CDR3 sequencing was carried out on approximately 140 peripheral blood samples, which came from under 50 ophthalmopathy, 75 or so hyperthyroidism and approximately 17 progressor patients. Prospective prediction of ophthalmopathy was tested in an independent validation cohort of approximately 19 hyperthyroidism patients and some 17 patients who later progressed to ophthalmopathy.

Ten or more counts support this clonotype. The clone's antigen remains unknown. Within one base of it there is no much larger clone, and no base qualities were kept. The TCR beta CDR3 regions were amplified from RNA transcripts. For the first round of RT-PCR on the TCR CDR3, the HTBI primer set was used together with the Qiagen OneStep RT-PCR kit. The libraries were constructed in a second round of multiplex PCR and then size-selected and purified. Paired-end sequencing of the libraries was performed with 100 bp reads on an Illumina HiSeq2000. The original pipeline was this. SOAPnuke was used to process the raw data, throwing out any read that contained adapters or uncalled bases, had a mean Phred below 15, or lacked an exact constant-primer or identifier match. High-quality paired reads were merged using COPE v1.2.5, and each unique nucleotide sequence was defined as a clonotype. Clonotypes were aligned to IMGT TRBV, TRBD and TRBJ reference segments using MiTCR v1.1. Only V-J combinations with frequency above 0.0001, covering about 99% of repertoires, were analysed. The TCS score was defined as the ratio of F50 (clonal expansion) to E x V (chaos), calculated using BLOSUM62-based TCRdist between CDR3 peptides within each V-J. Welch's t-statistics and random forest reduced 514 V-J features to 10 to 15, which were used in a naive Bayes classifier (R e1071). TCRdb reprocessing: public reads trimmed at Q25 with fastp, clones called with MiXCR, in-frame beta chains kept. When rows share a CDR3 protein, they turn into one entry using the most common DNA and genes. TCRdb, not the original authors, processed these V and J calls. Here the sample has under 450,000 distinct CDR3 sequences; 15% to 19% occur a single time. The ten largest clones represent roughly 15% of the sample.

Stable Graves' hyperthyroidism was defined as the absence of progression to ophthalmopathy over 18 months of follow-up. Hyperthyroidism patients were newly diagnosed, with disease duration under 2 months, and aged 18 to 65 years. Exclusion was applied to patients with uncontrolled infections, other autoimmune diseases, pregnancy or lactation. Clinical symptoms, serum thyroxine and TRAb, thyroid ultrasound, and orbital computed tomography formed the basis for the diagnoses. PBMCs were isolated from about 10 ml of fresh peripheral blood by Ficoll-Paque density gradient centrifugation. Trizol reagent was used to extract total RNA, and RNA quality was then checked on an Agilent 2100 Bioanalyzer. Results the study describes overall, beyond this receptor: In validation, the model predicted progression to ophthalmopathy with roughly 70% sensitivity and roughly 75% specificity, a median of about six months before onset. Most expanded thyroid clonotypes (frequency above 0.001) were also detected in blood, a finding suggesting that blood repertoires may reflect thyroid immune responses. No statistical method was used to fix the sample size in advance, and group allocation was not hidden from the investigators. In cross-validation, a model built on a 13 V-J signature told ophthalmopathy apart from stable hyperthyroidism with 87.88% sensitivity and about 81% specificity, and in testing the same model reached 80%/75%.

In the germline V gene (reference sequence), CDR1 corresponds to SEHNR and CDR2 to FQNEAQ. V and J lose 4 bases and 0 bases, and a span of 21 bases separates them. CDR3 length: 18 amino acids, cysteine to phenylalanine. CDR3 DNA only is kept here, 54 bases in frame from base 1. This receptor chain uses TRBV7-9 and TRBJ1-2; 6 matching bases give a weak D call of TRBD1. Specimen: blood. This TCR came from a woman younger than 35 with Graves' hyperthyroidism. The CDR3 here reads CASSSSNRQALANYGYTF. The DNA sequence is TGTGCCAGCAGCTCCTCCAACCGACAGGCTCTAGCTAACTATGGCTACACCTTC. Beyond the CDR3, the reference TRBV7-9 and TRBJ1-2 genes provide the residues; the full variable domain reads: DTGVSQNPRHKITKRGQNVTFRCDPISEHNRLYWYRQTLGQGPEFLTYFQNEAQLEKSRLLSDRFSAERPKGSFSTLEIQRTEQGDSAMYLCASSSSNRQALANYGYTFGSGTRLTVV.